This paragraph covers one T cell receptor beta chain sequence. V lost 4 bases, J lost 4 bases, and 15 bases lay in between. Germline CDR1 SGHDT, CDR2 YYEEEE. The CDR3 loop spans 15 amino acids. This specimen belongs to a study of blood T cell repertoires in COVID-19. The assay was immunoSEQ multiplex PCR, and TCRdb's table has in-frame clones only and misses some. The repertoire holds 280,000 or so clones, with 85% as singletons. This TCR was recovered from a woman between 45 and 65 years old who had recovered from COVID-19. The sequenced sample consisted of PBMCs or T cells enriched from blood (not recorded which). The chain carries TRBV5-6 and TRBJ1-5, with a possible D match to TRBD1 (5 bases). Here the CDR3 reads CASSRTPRGNQPQHF. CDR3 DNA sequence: TGTGCCAGCAGCCGGACACCACGGGGGAATCAGCCCCAGCATTTT.